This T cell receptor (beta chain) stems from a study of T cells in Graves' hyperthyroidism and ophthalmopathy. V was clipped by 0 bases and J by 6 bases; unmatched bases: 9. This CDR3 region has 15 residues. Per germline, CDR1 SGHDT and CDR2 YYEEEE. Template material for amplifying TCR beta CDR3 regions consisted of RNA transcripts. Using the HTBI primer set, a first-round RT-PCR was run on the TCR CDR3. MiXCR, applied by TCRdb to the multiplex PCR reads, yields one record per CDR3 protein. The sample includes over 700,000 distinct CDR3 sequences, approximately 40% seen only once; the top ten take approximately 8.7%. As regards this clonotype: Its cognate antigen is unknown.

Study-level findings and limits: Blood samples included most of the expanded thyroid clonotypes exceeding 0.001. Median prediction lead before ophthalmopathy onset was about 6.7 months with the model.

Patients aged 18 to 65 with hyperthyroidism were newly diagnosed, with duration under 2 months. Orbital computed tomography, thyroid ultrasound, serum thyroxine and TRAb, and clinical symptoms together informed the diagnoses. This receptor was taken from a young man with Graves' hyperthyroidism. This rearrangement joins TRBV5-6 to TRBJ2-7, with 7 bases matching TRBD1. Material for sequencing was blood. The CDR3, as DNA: TGTGCCAGCAGCTTGGGACAGGGAGCCCTCGGCGAGCAGTACTTC. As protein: CASSLGQGALGEQYF.